Shown below are 14 T cell receptor beta chains from a single sample sequenced in a study of CD8+CD57+ T cells in acquired aplastic anemia. Patients who underwent sequencing had shown CD8+CD57+ cell expansion by flow cytometry. Genomic DNA constituted the template upon which TCR beta VDJ and CDR3 profiling was performed. TCRdb re-called the reads through MiXCR, storing one row per CDR3 protein. The sample gives approximately 220,000 distinct CDR3 sequences, roughly 45% of which show up once; just under 20% is in the top ten. Sequencing was performed on sorted CD4+, CD8+, or CD8+CD57+ T cells (not recorded which) from PBMCs. The receptors derive from a human donor with aplastic anemia.

The chain has TRBV20-1 and TRBJ2-7, with D perhaps TRBD1 or TRBD2 (5 bases each). Looked up from germline, CDR1 is DFQATT and CDR2 is SNEGSKA (reference sequence). This CDR3 is 10 amino acids long. Trimming stripped 3 bases from V and 7 bases from J, with 7 bases between. CDR3 region: CSARGEEQYF. For the CDR3, the DNA is TGCAGTGCTAGGGGGGAAGAGCAGTACTTC.

The gene calls are TRBV20-1 and TRBJ1-1; TRBD1 is a possible D gene (6 bases). Per germline, CDR1 DFQATT and CDR2 SNEGSKA (reference sequence). The CDR3 is 12 amino acids. Trimming removed 6 bases at V and 5 bases at J, with 13 bases between. The CDR3: CSARTGRTEAFF. The DNA of the CDR3 is TGCAGTGCGAGAACAGGGAGGACTGAAGCTTTCTTT.

This clonotype has a count of ten or more. In DNA form, the CDR3 reads TGCGCCAGCAGCTTGGTTGTAGGCGGCGAAAAACTGTTTTTT. It yields the protein CASSLVVGGEKLFF. V and J are TRBV5-1 and TRBJ1-4; D remains unclear. This CDR3 region has 14 residues. The germline gives CDR1 SGHRS, CDR2 YFSETQ. The V gene lost 0 bases and the J gene lost 8 bases, with 11 bases spanning the gap.

This chain joins TRBV5-6 and TRBJ1-2; D unclear. V was cut by 3 bases and J by 8 bases, with 14 bases left in between. The CDR3 runs to 13 residues. Germline lookup yields CDR1 SGHDT and CDR2 YYEEEE. This CDR3 reads CASSSREGRGYTF. The DNA for the CDR3 is TGTGCCAGCAGCTCCCGCGAGGGTCGGGGCTACACCTTC.

The rearrangement uses TRBV15 and TRBJ2-6, with 9 bases that match TRBD2. Germline CDR1 is LNHNV and CDR2 is YYDKDF (reference sequence). V shed 2 bases, J shed 0 bases, and the junction held 2 bases outside the gene matches. This CDR3 region has 17 residues. The CDR3 loop reads CATSRMTSGSGANVLTF. CDR3 sequence (DNA): TGTGCCACCAGCAGAATGACTAGCGGCTCTGGGGCCAACGTCCTGACTTTC.

This clonotype was seen at least ten times. V and J are TRBV6-5 and TRBJ1-2; 8 bases are shared with TRBD1. Losses at the gene ends were 6 bases for V and 5 bases for J; bases not matched to a gene: 8. The V gene's germline CDR1 is MNHEY and CDR2 SVGAGI. The CDR3 spans 14 residues. The CDR3 protein is CASRSRTGRYGYTF. CDR3 coding DNA: TGTGCCAGCAGGTCCCGGACAGGGCGGTATGGCTACACCTTC.

This rearrangement joins TRBV2 to TRBJ1-1, with TRBD1 as a possible D gene (5 bases). There are 16 residues in the CDR3. Trimming took off 7 bases at V and 4 bases at J, with 22 bases between the two ends. CDR1 SNHLY and CDR2 FYNNEI come from the germline V gene. The CDR3 region is CASIEGFWSVGTEAFF. CDR3 nucleotide sequence: TGTGCCAGCATCGAGGGGTTCTGGTCGGTGGGCACTGAAGCTTTCTTT.

The chain has TRBV18 and TRBJ2-7, with D tentatively TRBD2 (6 bases). V was clipped by 2 bases and J by 4 bases, with 12 bases between them. CDR3 length equals 14 residues. Germline CDR1 is KGHSH and CDR2 is LQKENI. The CDR3 nucleotides are TGTGCCAGCTCACCAACGCAGGGAGGATACGAGCAGTACTTC. Encoded protein: CASSPTQGGYEQYF.

This clonotype has just a few counts. The chain recombines TRBV9 with TRBJ2-5; D is ambiguous. This CDR3 region has 13 residues. Trimming stripped 7 bases from V and 0 bases from J, with 10 bases between. The germline gives CDR1 SGDLS, CDR2 YYNGEE. The CDR3 bases are TGTGCCAGCGGTGCTACGTACCAAGAGACCCAGTACTTC. Translating it yields CASGATYQETQYF.

This clonotype has a count of ten or more. The J gene is TRBJ1-2, the V gene TRBV15; D is ambiguous. This CDR3 comprises 15 residues. V dropped 0 bases and J dropped 7 bases, with 15 bases sitting between them. The germline V gene has CDR1 LNHNV and CDR2 YYDKDF (reference sequence). The CDR3 is CATSRDVGMKVGYTF. The DNA of the CDR3 is TGTGCCACCAGCAGAGATGTGGGCATGAAAGTTGGCTACACCTTC.

This sequence joins TRBV25-1 and TRBJ2-1; TRBD2 matches at 12 bases. V trimming: 6 bases; J trimming: 2 bases; junction bases outside the gene matches: 5. Germline values: CDR1 MGHDK, CDR2 SYGVNS. The CDR3 has 16 amino acids. The CDR3 loop is CASSPRTSGTYNEQFF. CDR3 DNA sequence: TGTGCCAGCAGCCCCAGGACTAGCGGGACCTACAATGAGCAGTTCTTC.

This clonotype was counted at least ten times. The V gene is TRBV19, the J gene TRBJ1-6; no definite D call. The V and J ends lost 3 bases and 7 bases respectively, with 10 bases between them. The length of the CDR3 is 14 residues. The germline CDR1 and CDR2 sequences are LNHDA and SQIVND (reference sequence). Here the CDR3 DNA reads TGTGCCAGTAGTATTCAGGTTTCGAATTCACCCCTCCACTTT. This gives the protein CASSIQVSNSPLHF.

This sequence joins TRBV24-1 and TRBJ2-5, with D perhaps assigned TRBD1 or TRBD2 (5 bases each). This CDR3 spans 15 amino acids. Trimming left V 5 bases short and J 5 bases short, with 17 bases between. From germline, CDR1 is KGHDR and CDR2 SFDVKD. CDR3 sequence (DNA): TGTGCCACCAGTGGTTTTGACAGCCGAGGGGAGACCCAGTACTTC. Encoded protein: CATSGFDSRGETQYF.

V gene TRBV2 combines with J gene TRBJ2-5; D call uncertain. TRBJ2-7 matches the DNA end more closely, so the J call is doubtful. Germline V lookup: CDR1 SNHLY, CDR2 FYNNEI. The CDR3 extends over 11 amino acids. The CDR3 spells CASRVAYEQYF. The CDR3 nucleotides read TGTGCCAGCAGGGTGGCCTACGAGCAGTACTTC.